A single sample is the source of the 9 T cell receptor beta chains below, sequenced in a study of T cell responses to AZD1222 COVID-19 vaccine. Generated by immunoSEQ multiplex PCR, the TCRdb table keeps only in-frame clones and is missing some. The data show 150,000 or so clones, 85% to 95% seen once. Sequenced material: peripheral blood, taken 28 days after the second AZD1222 dose. The origin of the receptors is an adult who received the AZD1222 COVID-19 vaccine.

The chain carries TRBV9 and TRBJ2-5; no clear D. This CDR3 spans 13 amino acids. Trimming removed 4 bases at V and 5 bases at J, with 12 bases between. The germline gives CDR1 SGDLS, CDR2 YYNGEE. This CDR3 is CASSSNRGETQYF. The CDR3 nucleotides read TGTGCCAGCAGCTCTAACCGTGGGGAGACCCAGTACTTC.

The CDR3 DNA reads as TGTGCCAGCTCACCACCGGTACTGGGGGTGGGAGCTTTCTTT. As protein: CASSPPVLGVGAFF. The chain is built from TRBV18 and TRBJ1-1; maybe TRBD1 (5 bases). This CDR3 is built from 14 residues. Germline V gives CDR1 KGHSH, CDR2 LQKENI. V was shortened by 0 bases and J by 10 bases, with 15 bases between the two germline ends.

The chain employs TRBV19 and TRBJ1-4, with D hard to call. The germline CDR1 and CDR2 sequences are LNHDA and SQIVND (reference sequence). The CDR3 totals 14 residues. The CDR3 DNA is TGTTACAGAGGCGGCCCGGAGGCTAATGAAAAACTGTTTTTT. Translated: CYRGGPEANEKLFF.

CDR3 DNA: TGTGCCAGCAGCAAGGGGGGCAGCGAAAAACTGTTTTTT. It translates to CASSKGGSEKLFF. V is TRBV27 and J is TRBJ1-4; tentatively, D is TRBD1 (6 bases). V dropped 6 bases and J dropped 8 bases, with 13 bases sitting between them. Germline V gene sequence: CDR1 MNHEY, CDR2 SMNVEV (reference sequence). This CDR3 region has 13 residues. The whole variable domain, remainder taken from reference TRBV27 and TRBJ1-4, is EAQVTQNPRYLITVTGKKLTVTCSQNMNHEYMSWYRQDPGLGLRQIYYSMNVEVTDKGDVPEGYKVSRKEKRNFPLILESPSPNQTSLYFCASSKGGSEKLFFGSGTQLSVL.

The chain joins TRBV18 to TRBJ2-3, with 7 bases fitting TRBD1. The length of the CDR3 is 14 residues. V lost 5 bases to trimming and J lost 2 bases; unmatched junction nucleotides: 4. Per the germline V gene, CDR1 is KGHSH and CDR2 is LQKENI. In DNA form, the CDR3 reads TGTGCCAGCTCAAAGGGACAGCTCACAGATACGCAGTATTTT. It specifies CASSKGQLTDTQYF.

The chain couples TRBV19 to TRBJ2-7; D is ambiguous. The ends were cut back, 5 bases at V and 4 bases at J, with 9 bases in the middle. This CDR3 is 12 amino acids long. Germline V gene lookup returns CDR1 LNHDA and CDR2 SQIVND (reference sequence). This chain's CDR3 is CASSSGEYEQYF. As DNA, the CDR3 is TGTGCCAGTAGTTCCGGTGAATACGAGCAGTACTTC.

This clone was recorded only once. The chain has TRBV20-1 and TRBJ2-2; the D is unclear. CDR1 is DFQATT, CDR2 SNEGSKA, per germline (reference sequence). The V gene lost 2 bases and the J gene lost 7 bases, with 5 bases spanning the gap. CDR3 length: 11 residues. DNA for the CDR3: TGCAGTGCTAGATCCCGCGGGGAGCTGTTTTTT. It yields the protein CSARSRGELFF.

In this sample, this clone turned up a few times. V usage is TRBV6-5 and J usage is TRBJ1-1; TRBD1 agrees at 8 bases. V lost 5 bases to trimming and J lost 3 bases; unmatched junction nucleotides: 2. Germline V gene data show CDR1 as MNHEY and CDR2 as SVGAGI. There are 13 residues in the CDR3. The CDR3 DNA reads TGTGCCAGCAGTAACAGGGGGGACACTGAAGCTTTCTTT. As protein: CASSNRGDTEAFF.

The J gene is TRBJ1-4, the V gene TRBV7-6; possibly TRBD1 for D (5 bases). Trimming removed 0 bases at V and 7 bases at J, with 6 bases between. Germline V gene data show CDR1 as SGHVS and CDR2 as FNYEAQ. The CDR3 runs 13 residues. CDR3 amino acids: CASSLAGTEKLFF. In nucleotides, the CDR3 is TGTGCCAGCAGCTTAGCAGGGACTGAAAAACTGTTTTTT.